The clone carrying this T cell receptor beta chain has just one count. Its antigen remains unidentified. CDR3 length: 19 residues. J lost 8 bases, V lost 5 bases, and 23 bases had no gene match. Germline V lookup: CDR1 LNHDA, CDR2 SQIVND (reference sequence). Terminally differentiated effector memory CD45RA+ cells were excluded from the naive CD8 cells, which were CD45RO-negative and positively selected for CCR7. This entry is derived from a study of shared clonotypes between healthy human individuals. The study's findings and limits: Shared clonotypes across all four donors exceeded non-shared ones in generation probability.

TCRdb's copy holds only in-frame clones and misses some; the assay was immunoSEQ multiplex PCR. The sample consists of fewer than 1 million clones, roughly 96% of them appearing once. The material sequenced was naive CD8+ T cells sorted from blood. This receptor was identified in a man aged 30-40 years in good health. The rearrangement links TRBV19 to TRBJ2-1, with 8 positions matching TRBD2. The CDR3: CASSVGLVEIEGNTDEQFF. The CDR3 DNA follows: TGTGCCAGTAGTGTGGGACTAGTCGAAATAGAGGGGAATACGGATGAGCAGTTCTTC.